This TCR beta chain was observed in a study of CD8 T cells in Susac syndrome. An input of 0.5 to 1 ug of RNA was subjected to reverse transcription using random hexamers. Via MiXCR, TCRdb re-called the immunoSEQ multiplex PCR reads, giving one row per CDR3 protein. Of approximately 170,000 distinct CDR3 sequences listed, approximately 90% were seen once; the top ten hold 0.08%. This CDR3 spans 14 amino acids. After removal of 6 bases from V and 3 bases from J, the junction contained 5 bases not matched to a gene. CDR1 and CDR2 (germline): SGHVS, FQNEAQ. Sequencing targeted TCR beta in T cells from blood (CD8+ and CD4+). Through negative isolation, CD4+ and CD8+ T cells were obtained, while TEMRA cells were enriched using FACS.

The rearrangement links TRBV7-8 to TRBJ2-5, with 9 bases aligning to TRBD2. The sequenced sample consisted of CD4+ T cells from PBMCs. This TCR was sampled from a human donor in good health. The DNA for the CDR3 is TGTGCCAGCAGACGGACTAGCGTCAAAGAGACCCAGTACTTC. Its translation is CASRRTSVKETQYF.